The T cell receptor (beta chain) described here comes from a study of T cell repertoires in cytomegalovirus infection. Study background: Public TCR beta signatures indicated both CMV infection and matching HLA type. Overall study findings and caveats: CMV-specific TCR beta clonotypes restricted by HLA-C dominated the ex vivo response.

TCRdb independently ran MiXCR on the reads; one entry per CDR3 protein. This sample has 150,000 to 200,000 distinct CDR3 sequences; more than 15% occur once, and the top ten carry 18%. Germline V lookup: CDR1 SGDLS, CDR2 YYNGEE. The CDR3 is 13 amino acids. Trimming removed 3 bases at V and 7 bases at J, with 13 bases between. This clonotype was picked up one time. Its antigen is not known. Sequencing was done on a sample of CD8+ T cells from PBMCs. V gene TRBV9 combines with J gene TRBJ1-2; D gene unclear. This TCR derives from a human donor in good health (CMV status not recorded). Some clones in this sample may be carry-over from other donors' samples. The CDR3 loop reads CASSAGELGGYTF. Here the CDR3 DNA reads TGTGCCAGCAGCGCCGGGGAGCTTGGTGGCTACACCTTC.